The TCR beta chain described here comes from a study of T cells in women clearing cervical HPV infection. Across the whole study: Cases were women with histologically confirmed HPV16-related CIN3 or worse, including 2 invasive cancers.

Only in-frame clones appear in the TCRdb table, and some are missing; sequencing was by immunoSEQ multiplex PCR. The repertoire table contains under 40,000 clones. With respect to this clone: The read halts 3 residues ahead of the CDR3 end, with the missing end drawn from the germline J gene.

The CDR3 extends over 14 amino acids. CDR1 and CDR2 (germline): SNHLY, FYNNEI. The TCR comes from a woman between 18 and 70 years old with a cervical HPV16 infection that either progressed to CIN3+ or cleared (not recorded which). This chain joins TRBV2 and TRBJ2-3; TRBD2 matches 8 bases. The material sequenced was blood buffy coat. This CDR3 is CASTKRERQETQYF. The part of the CDR3 DNA that was read is TGTGCCAGCACGAAGCGGGAGAGGCAAGAGACG.